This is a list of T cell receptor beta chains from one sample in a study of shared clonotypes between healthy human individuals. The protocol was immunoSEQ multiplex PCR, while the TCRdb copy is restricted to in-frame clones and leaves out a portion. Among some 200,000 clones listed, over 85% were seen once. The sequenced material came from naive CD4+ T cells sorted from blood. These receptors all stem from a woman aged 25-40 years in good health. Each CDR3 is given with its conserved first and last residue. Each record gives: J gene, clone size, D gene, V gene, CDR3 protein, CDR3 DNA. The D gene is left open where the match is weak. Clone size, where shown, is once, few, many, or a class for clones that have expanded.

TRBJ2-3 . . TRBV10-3 CAISEGQPNTDTQYF TGTGCCATCAGTGAGGGACAACCGAACACAGATACGCAGTATTTT
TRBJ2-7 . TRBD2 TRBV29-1 CSVESSGIPYEQYF TGCAGCGTTGAAAGTAGCGGGATCCCCTACGAGCAGTACTTC
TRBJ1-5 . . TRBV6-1 CASSEAPGGYRRNQPQHF TGTGCCAGCAGTGAAGCGCCCGGGGGCTATCGGCGCAATCAGCCCCAGCATTTT
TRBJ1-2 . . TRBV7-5 CVRSGGRRNYGYTF TGTGTCAGAAGCGGAGGCCGACGGAACTATGGCTACACCTTC
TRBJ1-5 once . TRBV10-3 CAISEYQGEVQPQHF TGTGCCATCAGTGAGTACCAGGGAGAGGTTCAGCCCCAGCATTTT
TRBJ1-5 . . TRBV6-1 CASSVMMRAVNQPQHF TGTGCCAGCAGTGTAATGATGCGGGCAGTCAATCAGCCCCAGCATTTT
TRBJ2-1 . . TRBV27 CASSLGGPYNEQFF TGTGCCAGCAGTTTAGGGGGCCCCTACAATGAGCAGTTCTTC
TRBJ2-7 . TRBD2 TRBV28 CASSLRVAGSYEQYF TGTGCCAGCAGTTTAAGAGTAGCGGGTTCCTACGAGCAGTACTTC
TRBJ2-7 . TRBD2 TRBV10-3 CATSGSPDRDEQYF TGTGCCACTAGCGGGAGCCCAGACCGGGACGAGCAGTACTTC
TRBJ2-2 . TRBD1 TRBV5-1 CASSLVVTGEAGELFF TGCGCCAGCAGCTTGGTCGTGACAGGGGAAGCCGGGGAGCTGTTTTTT
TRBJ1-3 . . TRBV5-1 CASSFGDSGNTIYF TGCGCCAGCAGCTTCGGGGATTCTGGAAACACCATATATTTT
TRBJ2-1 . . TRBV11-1 CASSPRLGSGSFNEQFF TGTGCCAGCAGTCCTAGACTAGGGTCAGGGTCTTTCAATGAGCAGTTCTTC
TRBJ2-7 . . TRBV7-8 CASSLGGGTYEQYF TGTGCCAGCAGCTTAGGAGGGGGAACCTACGAGCAGTACTTC
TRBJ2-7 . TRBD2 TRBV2 CASRGGLAATYEQYF TGTGCCAGCAGGGGGGGACTAGCGGCGACCTACGAGCAGTACTTC
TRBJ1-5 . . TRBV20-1 CSASSDQPQHF TGCAGTGCTAGTTCTGATCAGCCCCAGCATTTT
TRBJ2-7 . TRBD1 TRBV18 CASSPRGQGFSYEQYF TGTGCCAGCTCACCGAGGGGACAGGGTTTCTCCTACGAGCAGTACTTC
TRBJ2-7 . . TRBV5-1 CASSLVGSPYEQYF TGCGCCAGCAGCTTGGTCGGGAGCCCCTACGAGCAGTACTTC
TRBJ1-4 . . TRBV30 CAWRRGNGIRFQDNVNEKLFF TGTGCCTGGAGACGCGGTAACGGGATCCGATTTCAAGACAATGTTAATGAAAAACTGTTTTTT
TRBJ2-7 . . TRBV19 CASSSLLALGEQYF TGTGCCAGTAGTAGCCTCCTAGCGCTTGGGGAGCAGTACTTC
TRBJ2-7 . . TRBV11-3 CASSLVRLGGYEQYF TGTGCCAGCAGCTTAGTTCGACTAGGGGGCTACGAGCAGTACTTC
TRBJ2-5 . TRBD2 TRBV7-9 CASSLGLAGVQETQYF TGTGCCAGCAGCTTAGGGCTAGCGGGGGTACAAGAGACCCAGTACTTC
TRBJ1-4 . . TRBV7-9 CASSPSHATNEKLFF TGTGCCAGCAGCCCCAGCCATGCAACTAATGAAAAACTGTTTTTT
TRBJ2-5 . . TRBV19 CASSRYVGRGGETQYF TGTGCCAGTAGTCGATATGTGGGACGGGGAGGAGAGACCCAGTACTTC
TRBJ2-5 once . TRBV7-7 CASSLGSGVDNQETQYF TGTGCCAGCAGCTTAGGCTCGGGCGTGGACAACCAAGAGACCCAGTACTTC
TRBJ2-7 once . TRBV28 CASSSRGAESSYEQYF TGTGCCAGCAGTTCCCGAGGAGCGGAGAGCTCCTACGAGCAGTACTTC
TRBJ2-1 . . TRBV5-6 CASSLWAMSREYEQFF TGTGCCAGCAGCCTTTGGGCGATGAGCAGGGAGTATGAGCAGTTCTTC
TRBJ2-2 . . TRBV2 CASSHPEPSGELFF TGTGCCAGCAGCCACCCGGAACCTTCCGGGGAGCTGTTTTTT
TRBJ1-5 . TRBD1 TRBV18 CASSPEGTGNNQPQHF TGTGCCAGCTCACCAGAGGGGACAGGGAACAATCAGCCCCAGCATTTT
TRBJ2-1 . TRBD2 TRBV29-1 CSTYTSGRGNEQFF TGCAGCACCTACACTAGCGGGAGGGGAAATGAGCAGTTCTTC
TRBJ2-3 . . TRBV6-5 CASSLGLTDTQYF TGTGCCAGCAGTTTGGGCCTCACAGATACGCAGTATTTT
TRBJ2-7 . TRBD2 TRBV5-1 CASSLAASGSPFEQYF TGCGCCAGCAGCTTGGCAGCTAGCGGGAGCCCCTTCGAGCAGTACTTC
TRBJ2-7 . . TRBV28 CASSLIGTFSYEQYF TGTGCCAGCAGTTTGATCGGGACTTTCTCCTACGAGCAGTACTTC
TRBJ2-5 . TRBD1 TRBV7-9 CASSAPGGGEQYF TGTGCCAGCAGCGCACCAGGGGGCGGTGAGCAGTACTTC
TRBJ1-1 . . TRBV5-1 CASSLEWGQSLFEAFF TGCGCCAGCAGCTTGGAATGGGGCCAGTCTCTTTTTGAAGCTTTCTTT
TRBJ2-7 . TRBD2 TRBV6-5 CASSSLASGRSYEQYF TGTGCCAGCAGTTCGCTCGCTAGCGGGAGGTCCTACGAGCAGTACTTC
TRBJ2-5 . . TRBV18 CASSSGTGTSETQYF TGTGCCAGCTCATCCGGGACGGGCACAAGTGAGACCCAGTACTTC
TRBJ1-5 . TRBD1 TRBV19 CASTPLDRGDQPQHF TGTGCCAGTACCCCGTTGGACAGGGGTGATCAGCCCCAGCATTTT
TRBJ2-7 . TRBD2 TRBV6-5 CASSYSTSGGVGEQYF TGTGCCAGCAGTTATAGCACTAGCGGGGGTGTTGGCGAGCAGTACTTC
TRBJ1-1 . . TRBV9 CASSPQGSKNTEAFF TGTGCCAGCAGCCCCCAGGGTTCTAAGAACACTGAAGCTTTCTTT
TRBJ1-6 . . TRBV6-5 CASSGLSGPGSPLHF TGTGCCAGCAGCGGACTGTCAGGGCCAGGGTCACCCCTCCACTTT
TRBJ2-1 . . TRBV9 CASSVLHRDSGEQFF TGTGCCAGCAGCGTGCTTCACCGGGACTCTGGTGAGCAGTTCTTC
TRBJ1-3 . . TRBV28 CASNKPGAGNTIYF TGTGCCAGTAATAAACCAGGGGCTGGAAACACCATATATTTT
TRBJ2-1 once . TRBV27 CASSLRLVSYNEQFF TGTGCCAGCAGTTTAAGGTTAGTTTCCTACAATGAGCAGTTCTTC
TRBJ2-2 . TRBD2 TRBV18 CASSRTSGLNTGELFF TGTGCCAGCTCAAGGACTAGCGGACTGAACACCGGGGAGCTGTTTTTT
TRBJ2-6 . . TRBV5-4 CASSYGTYQGGGANVLTF TGTGCCAGCAGCTACGGGACATACCAAGGGGGTGGGGCCAACGTCCTGACTTTC
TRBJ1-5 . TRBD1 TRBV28 CASSPIPGGVNQPQHF TGTGCCAGCAGTCCCATCCCAGGGGGCGTCAATCAGCCCCAGCATTTT
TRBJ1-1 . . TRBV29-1 CSVTGRLRVDTEAFF TGCAGCGTTACGGGACGTCTAAGGGTGGACACTGAAGCTTTCTTT
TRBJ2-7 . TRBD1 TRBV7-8 CASSWLSGTGGYEQYF TGTGCCAGCAGCTGGTTATCGGGGACAGGGGGCTACGAGCAGTACTTC
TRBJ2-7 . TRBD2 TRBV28 CASSFPGGREQYF TGTGCCAGCAGTTTCCCGGGGGGGAGGGAGCAGTACTTC
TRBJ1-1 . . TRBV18 CASSPQDSYTEAFF TGTGCCAGCTCACCCCAAGACAGCTACACTGAAGCTTTCTTT
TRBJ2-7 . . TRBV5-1 CASSFTGEAEQYF TGCGCCAGCAGCTTTACAGGGGAGGCCGAGCAGTACTTC
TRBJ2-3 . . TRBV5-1 CASSLGGTQYF TGCGCCAGCAGCTTGGGGGGTACGCAGTATTTT
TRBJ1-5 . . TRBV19 CASTDPGKIQPQHF TGTGCCAGTACCGACCCGGGGAAAATTCAGCCCCAGCATTTT
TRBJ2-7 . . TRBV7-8 CASSPRRDHSYEQYF TGTGCCAGCAGCCCGCGAAGGGACCACTCCTACGAGCAGTACTTC
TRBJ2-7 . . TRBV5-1 CASSPDSSYEQYF TGCGCCAGCAGCCCGGACAGCTCCTACGAGCAGTACTTC